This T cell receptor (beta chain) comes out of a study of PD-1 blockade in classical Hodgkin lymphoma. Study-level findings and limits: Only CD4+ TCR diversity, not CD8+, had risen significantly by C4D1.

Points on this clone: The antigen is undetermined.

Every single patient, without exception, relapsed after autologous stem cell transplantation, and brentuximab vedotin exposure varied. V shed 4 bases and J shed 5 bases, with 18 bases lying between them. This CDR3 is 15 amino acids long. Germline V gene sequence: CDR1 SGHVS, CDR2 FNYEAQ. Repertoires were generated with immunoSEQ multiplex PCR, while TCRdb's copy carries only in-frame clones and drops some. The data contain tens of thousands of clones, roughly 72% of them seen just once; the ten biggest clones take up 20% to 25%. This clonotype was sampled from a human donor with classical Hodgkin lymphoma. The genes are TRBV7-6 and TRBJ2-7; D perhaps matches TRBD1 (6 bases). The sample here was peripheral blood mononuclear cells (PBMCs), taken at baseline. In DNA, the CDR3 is TGTGCCAGCAGCTCCGAACAGGGTCTCTTTGACGAGCAGTACTTC. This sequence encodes CASSSEQGLFDEQYF. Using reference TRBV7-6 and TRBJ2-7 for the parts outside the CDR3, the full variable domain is GAGVSQSPRYKVTKRGQDVALRCDPISGHVSLYWYRQALGQGPEFLTYFNYEAQQDKSGLPNDRFSAERPEGSISTLTIQRTEQRDSAMYRCASSSEQGLFDEQYFGPGTRLTVT.